The sequence of this T cell receptor beta chain was determined in a study of T cell responses to AZD1222 COVID-19 vaccine. This clone appeared a few times. Its matching antigen is unknown. Clones were sequenced by immunoSEQ multiplex PCR, and TCRdb holds only the in-frame ones, with some missing. The table has 150,000 to 250,000 clones, approximately 90% seen once. Study results and limitations: Spike as a whole was targeted by vaccine-associated CD4 TCRs, dominant at 160-218 and 743-854.

Trimming took 6 bases from V and 4 from J; bases not matched to a gene: 9. The CDR3 is 15 residues long. The germline gives CDR1 MDHEN, CDR2 SYDVKM. This TCR was recovered from an adult who received the AZD1222 COVID-19 vaccine. Sequencing used peripheral blood, obtained 28 days after the second AZD1222 dose. This chain uses TRBV28 with TRBJ2-1, with 7 bases identical to TRBD2. The CDR3 sequence: CASSASGGPYNEQFF. The CDR3 DNA is TGTGCCAGCAGCGCTAGCGGAGGCCCGTACAATGAGCAGTTCTTC.